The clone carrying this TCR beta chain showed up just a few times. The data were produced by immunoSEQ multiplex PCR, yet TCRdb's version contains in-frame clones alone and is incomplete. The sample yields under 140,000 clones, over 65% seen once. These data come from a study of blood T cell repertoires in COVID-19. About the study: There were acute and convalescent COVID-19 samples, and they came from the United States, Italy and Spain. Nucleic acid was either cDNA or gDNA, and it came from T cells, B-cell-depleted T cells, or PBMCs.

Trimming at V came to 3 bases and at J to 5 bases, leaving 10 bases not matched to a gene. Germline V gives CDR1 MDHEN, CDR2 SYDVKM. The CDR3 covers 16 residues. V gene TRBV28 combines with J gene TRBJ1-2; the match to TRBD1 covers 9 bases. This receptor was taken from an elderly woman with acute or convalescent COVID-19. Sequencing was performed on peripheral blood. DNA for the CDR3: TGTGCCAGCAGTTTCCCCGGGACAGGGACTTTGTATGGCTACACCTTC. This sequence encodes CASSFPGTGTLYGYTF.